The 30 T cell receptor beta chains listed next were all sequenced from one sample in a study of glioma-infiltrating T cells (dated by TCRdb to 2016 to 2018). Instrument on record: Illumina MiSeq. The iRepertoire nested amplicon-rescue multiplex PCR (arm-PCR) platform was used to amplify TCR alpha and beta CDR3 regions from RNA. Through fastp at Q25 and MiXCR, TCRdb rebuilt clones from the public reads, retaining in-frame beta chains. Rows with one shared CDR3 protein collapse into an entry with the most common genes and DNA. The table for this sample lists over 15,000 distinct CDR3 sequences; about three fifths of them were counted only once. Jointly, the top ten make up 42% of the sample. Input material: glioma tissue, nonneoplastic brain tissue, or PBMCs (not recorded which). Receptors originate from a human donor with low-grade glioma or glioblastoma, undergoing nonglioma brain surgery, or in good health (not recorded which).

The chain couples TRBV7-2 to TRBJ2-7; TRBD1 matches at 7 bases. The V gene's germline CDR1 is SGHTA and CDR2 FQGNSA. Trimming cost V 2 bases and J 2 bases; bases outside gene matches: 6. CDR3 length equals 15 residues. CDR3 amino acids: CASSLRTGGTYEQYF. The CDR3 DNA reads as TGTGCCAGCAGCTTAAGGACAGGTGGAACCTACGAGCAGTACTTC.

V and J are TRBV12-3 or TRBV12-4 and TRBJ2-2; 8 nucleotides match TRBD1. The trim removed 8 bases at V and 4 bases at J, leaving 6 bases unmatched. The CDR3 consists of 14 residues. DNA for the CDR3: TGTGCCAGCGGGACAGGTATATCCACCGGGGAGCTGTTTTTT. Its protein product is CASGTGISTGELFF.

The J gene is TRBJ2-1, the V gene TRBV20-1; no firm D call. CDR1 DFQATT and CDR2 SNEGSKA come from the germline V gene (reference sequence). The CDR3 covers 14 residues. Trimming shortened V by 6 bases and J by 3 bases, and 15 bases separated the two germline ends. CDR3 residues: CSAPMSIIYNEQFF. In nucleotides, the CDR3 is TGCAGTGCCCCGATGTCCATAATCTACAATGAGCAGTTCTTC.

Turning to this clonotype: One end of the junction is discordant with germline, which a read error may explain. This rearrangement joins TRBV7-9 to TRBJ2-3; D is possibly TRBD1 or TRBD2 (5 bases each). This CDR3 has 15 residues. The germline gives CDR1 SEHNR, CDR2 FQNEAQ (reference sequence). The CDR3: CASTTSWQGVDPQYF. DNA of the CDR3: TGTGCCAGCACCACCTCCTGGCAGGGAGTAGATCCGCAGTATTTT.

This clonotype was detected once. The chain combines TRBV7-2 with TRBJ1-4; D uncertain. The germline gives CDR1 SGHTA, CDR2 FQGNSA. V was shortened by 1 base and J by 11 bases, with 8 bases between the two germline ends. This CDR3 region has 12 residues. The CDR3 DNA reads TGTGCCAGCAGCTTAGATGGAGTGAAACTGTTTTTT. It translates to CASSLDGVKLFF.

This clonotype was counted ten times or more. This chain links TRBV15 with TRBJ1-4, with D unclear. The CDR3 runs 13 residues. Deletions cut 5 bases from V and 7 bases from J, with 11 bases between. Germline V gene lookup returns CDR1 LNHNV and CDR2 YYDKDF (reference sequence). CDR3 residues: CATSRERREKLFF. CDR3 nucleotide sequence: TGTGCCACCAGCCGTGAAAGGCGTGAAAAACTGTTTTTT.

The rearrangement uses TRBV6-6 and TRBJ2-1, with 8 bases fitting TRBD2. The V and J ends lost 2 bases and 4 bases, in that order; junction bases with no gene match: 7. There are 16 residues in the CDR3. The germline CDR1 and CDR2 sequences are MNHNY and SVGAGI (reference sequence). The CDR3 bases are TGTGCCAGCAGTTACGGTTCGGGAGGGGGGTACAATGAGCAGTTCTTC. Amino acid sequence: CASSYGSGGGYNEQFF.

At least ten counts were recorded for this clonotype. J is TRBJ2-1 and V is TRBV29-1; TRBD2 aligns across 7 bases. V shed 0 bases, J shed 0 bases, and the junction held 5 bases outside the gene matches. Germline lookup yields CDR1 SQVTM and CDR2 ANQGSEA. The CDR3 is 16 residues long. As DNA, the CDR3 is TGCAGCGTTGAAGACAATGCGGGGGACTCCTACAATGAGCAGTTCTTC. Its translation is CSVEDNAGDSYNEQFF.

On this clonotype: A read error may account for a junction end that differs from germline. CDR3 region: CASSQGTSGSLFYNEKFF. The CDR3 DNA is TGCGCCAGCAGCCAGGGGACTAGCGGGAGTTTGTTCTACAATGAGAAGTTCTTC. The V call is TRBV4-1, the J call TRBJ2-1; 14 bases fit TRBD2. The CDR3 runs 18 residues. Germline CDR1 MGHRA, CDR2 YSYEKL.

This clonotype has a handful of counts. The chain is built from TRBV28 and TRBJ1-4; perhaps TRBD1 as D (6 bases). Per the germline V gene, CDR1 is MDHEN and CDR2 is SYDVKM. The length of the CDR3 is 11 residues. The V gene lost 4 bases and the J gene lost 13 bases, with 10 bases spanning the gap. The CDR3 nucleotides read TGTGCCAGCAGTTCTCTAGGGGGACTGTTTTTT. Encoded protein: CASSSLGGLFF.

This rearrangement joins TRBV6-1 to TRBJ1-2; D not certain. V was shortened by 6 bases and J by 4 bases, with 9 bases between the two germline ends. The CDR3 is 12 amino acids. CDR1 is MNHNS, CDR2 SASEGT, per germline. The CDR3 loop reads CASRADLYGYTF. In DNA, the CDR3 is TGTGCCAGCAGGGCCGACCTCTATGGCTACACCTTC.

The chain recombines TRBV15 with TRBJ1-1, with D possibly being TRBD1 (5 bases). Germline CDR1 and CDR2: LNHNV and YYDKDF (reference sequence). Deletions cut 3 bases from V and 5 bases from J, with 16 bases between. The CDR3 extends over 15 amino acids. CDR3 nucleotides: TGTGCCACCAGCAGCAGGGACTCCCGGGGGACTGAAGCTTTCTTT. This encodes CATSSRDSRGTEAFF.

This chain's CDR3 is CASRIQPAGDTEAFF. The CDR3 bases are TGTGCCAGTCGCATACAGCCGGCAGGGGACACTGAAGCTTTCTTT. The chain links TRBV6-1 to TRBJ1-1; D may be TRBD1 (6 bases). The CDR3 length is 15 residues. Germline V gene data show CDR1 as MNHNS and CDR2 as SASEGT. The germline V and J ends were trimmed by 9 bases and 3 bases, with 20 bases remaining between them.

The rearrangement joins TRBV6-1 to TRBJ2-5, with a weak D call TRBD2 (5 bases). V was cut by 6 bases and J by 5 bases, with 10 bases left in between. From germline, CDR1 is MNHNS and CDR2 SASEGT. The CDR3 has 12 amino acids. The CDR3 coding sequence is TGTGCCAGCAGGGCCTCGGGGGAGACCCAGTACTTC. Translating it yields CASRASGETQYF.

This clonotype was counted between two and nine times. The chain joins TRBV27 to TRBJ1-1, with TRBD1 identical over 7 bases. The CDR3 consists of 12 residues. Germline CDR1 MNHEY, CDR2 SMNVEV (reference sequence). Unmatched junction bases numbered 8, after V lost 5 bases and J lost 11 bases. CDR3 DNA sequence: TGTGCCAGCAGTCAAACTGGGACAGTCGCTTTCTTT. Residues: CASSQTGTVAFF.

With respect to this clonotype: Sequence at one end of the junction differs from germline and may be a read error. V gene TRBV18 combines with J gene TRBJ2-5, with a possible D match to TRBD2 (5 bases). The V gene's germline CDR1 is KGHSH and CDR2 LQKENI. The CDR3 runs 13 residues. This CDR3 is CASSPPGWETQYF. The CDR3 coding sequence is TGTGCCAGTTCACCACCGGGATGGGAGACCCAGTACTTC.

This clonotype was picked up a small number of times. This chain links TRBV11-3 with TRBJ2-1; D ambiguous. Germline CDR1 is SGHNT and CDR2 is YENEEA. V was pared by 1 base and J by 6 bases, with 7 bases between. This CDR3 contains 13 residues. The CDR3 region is CASSLANSNEQFF. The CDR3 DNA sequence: TGTGCCAGCAGCTTAGCGAACAGCAATGAGCAGTTCTTC. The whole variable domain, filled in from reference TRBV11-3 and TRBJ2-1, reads EAGVVQSPRYKIIEKKQPVAFWCNPISGHNTLYWYLQNLGQGPELLIRYENEEAVDDSQLPKDRFSAERLKGVDSTLKIQPAELGDSAVYLCASSLANSNEQFFGPGTRLTVL.

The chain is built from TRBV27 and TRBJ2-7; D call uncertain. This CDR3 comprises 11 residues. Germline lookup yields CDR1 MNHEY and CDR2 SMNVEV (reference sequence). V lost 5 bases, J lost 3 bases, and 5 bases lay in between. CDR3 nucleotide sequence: TGTGCCAGCAGTCGCCTCTACGAGCAGTACTTC. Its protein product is CASSRLYEQYF.

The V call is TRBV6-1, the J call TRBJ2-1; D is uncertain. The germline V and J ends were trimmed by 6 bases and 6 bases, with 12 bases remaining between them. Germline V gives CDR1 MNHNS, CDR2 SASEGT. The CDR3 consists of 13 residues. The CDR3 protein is CASRGITGNEQFF. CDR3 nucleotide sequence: TGTGCCAGCAGGGGGATCACGGGCAATGAGCAGTTCTTC.

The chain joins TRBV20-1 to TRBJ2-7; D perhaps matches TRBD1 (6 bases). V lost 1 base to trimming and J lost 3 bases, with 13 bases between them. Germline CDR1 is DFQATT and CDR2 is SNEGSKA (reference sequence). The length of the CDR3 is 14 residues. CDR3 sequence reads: CSARGDKSLYEQYF. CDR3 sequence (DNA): TGCAGTGCTAGAGGGGACAAGTCCCTCTACGAGCAGTACTTC.

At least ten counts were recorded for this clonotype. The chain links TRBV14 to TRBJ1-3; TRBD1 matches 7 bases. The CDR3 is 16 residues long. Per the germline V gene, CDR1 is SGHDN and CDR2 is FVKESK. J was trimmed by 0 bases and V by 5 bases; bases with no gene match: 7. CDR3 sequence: CASSIRTGYSGNTIYF. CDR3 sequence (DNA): TGTGCCAGCAGCATCCGGACAGGATACTCTGGAAACACCATATATTTT.

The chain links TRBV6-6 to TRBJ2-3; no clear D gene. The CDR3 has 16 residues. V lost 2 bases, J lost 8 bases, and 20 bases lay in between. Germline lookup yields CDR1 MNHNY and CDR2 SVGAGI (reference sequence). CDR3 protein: CASSYLDGPRGGTQYF. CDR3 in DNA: TGTGCCAGCAGTTACCTTGATGGTCCCCGCGGTGGTACGCAGTATTTT.

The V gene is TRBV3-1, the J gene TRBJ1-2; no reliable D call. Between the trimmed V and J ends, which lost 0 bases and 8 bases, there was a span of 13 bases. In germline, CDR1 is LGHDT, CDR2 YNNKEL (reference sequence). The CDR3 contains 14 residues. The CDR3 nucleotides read TGTGCCAGCAGCCAAGAACGAGCGGTCTACGGCTACACCTTC. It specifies CASSQERAVYGYTF. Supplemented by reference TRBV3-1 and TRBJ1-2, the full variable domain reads DTAVSQTPKYLVTQMGNDKSIKCEQNLGHDTMYWYKQDSKKFLKIMFSYNNKELIINETVPNRFSPKSPDKAHLNLHINSLELGDSAVYFCASSQERAVYGYTFGSGTRLTVV.

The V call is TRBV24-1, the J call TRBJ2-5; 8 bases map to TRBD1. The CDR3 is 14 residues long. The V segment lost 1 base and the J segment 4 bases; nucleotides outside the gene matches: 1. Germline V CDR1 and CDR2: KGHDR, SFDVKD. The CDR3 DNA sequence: TGTGCCACCAGTGATTTCAGGGGGCGAGAGACCCAGTACTTC. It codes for CATSDFRGRETQYF.

The CDR3 coding sequence is TGCAGTGCTAGAGGTCTTGCGGGTTCCGGACAGACTGAAGCTTTCTTT. It codes for CSARGLAGSGQTEAFF. The rearrangement joins TRBV20-1 to TRBJ1-1; TRBD1 might be the D (6 bases). This CDR3 has 16 residues. The V and J ends lost 1 base and 5 bases respectively, with 20 bases between them. Germline lookup yields CDR1 DFQATT and CDR2 SNEGSKA (reference sequence).

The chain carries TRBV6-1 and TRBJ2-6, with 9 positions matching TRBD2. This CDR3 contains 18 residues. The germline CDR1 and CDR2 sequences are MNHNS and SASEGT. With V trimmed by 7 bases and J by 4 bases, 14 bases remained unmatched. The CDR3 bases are TGTGCCAGCACCCACCAGGTAGCGGGAGCGACGGGGGCCAACGTCCTGACTTTC. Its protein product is CASTHQVAGATGANVLTF.

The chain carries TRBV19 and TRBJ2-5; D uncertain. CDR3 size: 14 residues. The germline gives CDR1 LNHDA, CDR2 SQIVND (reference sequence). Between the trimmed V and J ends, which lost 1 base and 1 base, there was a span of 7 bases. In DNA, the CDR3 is TGTGCCAGTAGTATAGGGTCAGTCCAAGAGACCCAGTACTTC. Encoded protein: CASSIGSVQETQYF.

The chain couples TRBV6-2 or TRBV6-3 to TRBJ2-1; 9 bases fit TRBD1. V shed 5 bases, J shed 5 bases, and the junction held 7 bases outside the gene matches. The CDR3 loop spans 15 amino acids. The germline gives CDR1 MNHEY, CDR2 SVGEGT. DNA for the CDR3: TGTGCCAGCAGTCCTCCTTGGACAGGGGACAATGAGCAGTTCTTC. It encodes CASSPPWTGDNEQFF.

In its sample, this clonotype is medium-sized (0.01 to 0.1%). DNA of the CDR3: TGTGCCAGCAGCTTAACAGACCTTAACTATGGCTACACCTTC. It translates to CASSLTDLNYGYTF. The chain combines TRBV7-8 with TRBJ1-2; the D is unclear. Germline V gene sequence: CDR1 SGHVS, CDR2 FQNEAQ. The CDR3 length is 14 residues. Trimming pared 2 bases from V and 1 base from J, leaving 8 bases between.

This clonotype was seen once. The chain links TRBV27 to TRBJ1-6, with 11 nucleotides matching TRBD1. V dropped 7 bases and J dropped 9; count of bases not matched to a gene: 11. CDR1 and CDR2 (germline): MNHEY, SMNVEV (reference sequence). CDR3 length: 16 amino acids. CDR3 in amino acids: CASISLSGTGGSPLHF. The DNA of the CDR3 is TGTGCCAGCATATCCCTTTCCGGGACAGGGGGTTCACCCCTCCACTTT.